The 12 T cell receptor beta chains below come from one sample, sequenced in a study of T cell repertoires in cytomegalovirus infection. TCRdb re-called the reads with MiXCR, one entry per CDR3 protein. The sample records approximately 590,000 distinct CDR3 sequences, 40% being singletons. The antigens these receptors bind are not known. The specimen was cultured PBMCs, collected from culture after CMV antigen stimulation. These receptors all stem from a human donor in good health (CMV status not recorded). Some clones in this sample may be carry-over from other donors' samples.

This sequence joins TRBV19 and TRBJ2-1, with TRBD1 matching 8 bases. V lost 5 bases and J lost 2; bases outside the gene matches: 8. Per germline, CDR1 LNHDA and CDR2 SQIVND (reference sequence). The CDR3 runs 16 residues. Written as DNA, the CDR3 is TGTGCCAGTAGTTCGATCACAGGGGGTCCCTACAATGAGCAGTTCTTC. As protein: CASSSITGGPYNEQFF.

This clonotype has a handful of counts. The genes are TRBV19 and TRBJ2-1; D call uncertain. Germline CDR1 is LNHDA and CDR2 is SQIVND (reference sequence). V lost 3 bases and J lost 9, with 12 bases in between. This CDR3 spans 13 amino acids. In nucleotides, the CDR3 is TGTGCCAGTAGTATGAAAACAAGTAGTGAGCAGTTCTTC. Amino acid sequence: CASSMKTSSEQFF.

The chain combines TRBV7-2 with TRBJ2-3; 8 bases are shared with TRBD2. J gave up 2 bases and V 5 bases, and 9 bases lay outside the gene matches. The CDR3 is 16 amino acids. Per the germline V gene, CDR1 is SGHTA and CDR2 is FQGNSA. CDR3 protein: CASSPRTSTYTDTQYF. Written as DNA, the CDR3 is TGTGCCAGCAGCCCTCGGACTAGCACATACACAGATACGCAGTATTTT. The variable domain in full, completed from reference TRBV7-2 and TRBJ2-3, reads GAGVSQSPSNKVTEKGKDVELRCDPISGHTALYWYRQSLGQGLEFLIYFQGNSAPDKSGLPSDRFSAERTGGSVSTLTIQRTQQEDSAVYLCASSPRTSTYTDTQYFGPGTRLTVL.

This clonotype was counted a few times. Relative to the germline gene, one junction end is altered; a read error may explain this. The CDR3 coding sequence is TGTGCCAGCAGGAAGGACCCCGGGACTAGCCTCGTCTTC. As protein: CASRKDPGTSLVF. This rearrangement joins TRBV6-1 to TRBJ2-1; 9 bases map to TRBD2. CDR3 length: 13 amino acids. Germline V gene sequence: CDR1 MNHNS, CDR2 SASEGT.

V gene TRBV18 combines with J gene TRBJ1-5; possible D gene TRBD1, 5 bases. Germline CDR1 is KGHSH and CDR2 is LQKENI. The CDR3 has 13 amino acids. Trimming stripped 8 bases from V and 5 bases from J, with 13 bases between. The CDR3 here is CASRGSLDQPQHF. CDR3 nucleotide sequence: TGTGCCAGCCGGGGCTCGTTGGATCAGCCCCAGCATTTT.

This rearrangement joins TRBV7-2 to TRBJ2-1; D is ambiguous. CDR1 and CDR2 from the germline V gene are SGHTA and FQGNSA. The V and J ends lost 2 bases and 5 bases respectively, with 10 bases between them. This CDR3 has 14 residues. The CDR3 loop reads CASSLLSTNNEQFF. The CDR3 bases are TGTGCCAGCAGCTTATTATCCACTAACAATGAGCAGTTCTTC.

The rearrangement joins TRBV6-2 or TRBV6-3 to TRBJ1-2; 7 positions match TRBD1. This CDR3 region has 14 residues. CDR1 MNHEY and CDR2 SVGEGT come from the germline V gene. Germline trimming cut 5 bases from V and 5 bases from J; bases unmatched to any gene: 8. CDR3 loop: CASSDAGTAYGYTF. The CDR3 DNA reads TGTGCCAGCAGTGACGCCGGGACAGCATATGGCTACACCTTC.

The rearrangement joins TRBV2 to TRBJ2-1, with unresolved D. Deletions cut 4 bases from V and 5 bases from J, with 6 bases between. The CDR3 totals 12 residues. From germline, CDR1 is SNHLY and CDR2 FYNNEI. The CDR3 sequence: CASSGRHNEQFF. The CDR3 nucleotides are TGTGCCAGCAGTGGGAGACACAATGAGCAGTTCTTC.

Here the CDR3 reads CASSLPSTGSITGELFF. Written as DNA, the CDR3 is TGTGCCAGCAGCCTGCCGTCGACAGGGAGTATTACCGGGGAGCTGTTTTTT. The V call is TRBV7-9, the J call TRBJ2-2, with TRBD1 identical over 7 bases. The J segment lost 5 bases and the V segment lost 5 bases, leaving 14 bases of the junction unmatched. CDR1 is SEHNR and CDR2 is FQNEAQ in the germline V gene (reference sequence). This CDR3 contains 17 residues.

The chain uses TRBV7-8 and TRBJ1-5, with D uncertain. This CDR3 has 15 amino acids. The V gene lost 2 bases and the J gene lost 0 bases, with 8 bases spanning the gap. The germline V gene has CDR1 SGHVS and CDR2 FQNEAQ. The CDR3 loop is CASSLISDSNQPQHF. The DNA of the CDR3 is TGTGCCAGCAGCTTAATCTCGGATAGCAATCAGCCCCAGCATTTT.

The chain couples TRBV12-3 or TRBV12-4 to TRBJ2-7, with 12 positions matching TRBD1. This CDR3 is 14 amino acids long. Unmatched junction bases numbered 3, after V lost 3 bases and J lost 6 bases. Here the CDR3 DNA reads TGTGCCAGCAGTTTTCTGGGACAGGGGGCCGAGCAGTACTTC. This translates into CASSFLGQGAEQYF.

The chain combines TRBV12-3 or TRBV12-4 with TRBJ2-1, with 8 nucleotides matching TRBD2. V was pared by 8 bases and J by 0 bases, with 12 bases of the junction left unmatched. The CDR3 runs to 17 residues. The CDR3 nucleotides are TGTGCCAGCCAACGGGGGGGAGGACTAAGCTCCTACAATGAGCAGTTCTTC. Translation gives CASQRGGGLSSYNEQFF.